Following are 7 T cell receptor beta chains from one sample sequenced in a study of T cell changes during pregnancy in multiple sclerosis. Sequenced by immunoSEQ multiplex PCR; TCRdb stores in-frame clones only, minus some. The sample has around 70,000 clones; about nine tenths are singletons. Material: CD4+ T cells from peripheral blood mononuclear cells, obtained after pregnancy. The receptor set was obtained from a female donor with multiple sclerosis, enrolled in a pregnancy study.

The chain has TRBV30 and TRBJ1-5, with 7 bases matching TRBD1. Germline V lookup: CDR1 GTSNPN, CDR2 SVGIG (reference sequence). Trimming cost V 0 bases and J 4 bases; bases outside gene matches: 9. The CDR3 extends over 16 amino acids. CDR3 protein: CAWSVLRGLLNQPQHF. CDR3 nucleotides: TGTGCCTGGAGTGTACTAAGGGGGCTGTTGAATCAGCCCCAGCATTTT.

The CDR3 DNA reads as TGTGCCAGCAGTGAAGCACAGGCAGGGGTGTTTGGCTACACCTTC. Protein: CASSEAQAGVFGYTF. The V call is TRBV2, the J call TRBJ1-2, with a tentative D call TRBD1 (6 bases). Per germline, CDR1 SNHLY and CDR2 FYNNEI. This CDR3 is 15 amino acids long. The ends were cut back, 0 bases at V and 7 bases at J, with 15 bases in the middle.

This clone was found once. This sequence joins TRBV29-1 and TRBJ1-1; TRBD1 agrees at 9 bases. The length of the CDR3 is 13 residues. Per germline, CDR1 SQVTM and CDR2 ANQGSEA. The V segment lost 3 bases and the J segment 5 bases; nucleotides outside the gene matches: 4. The CDR3 region is CSVEGQGGTEAFF. The DNA for the CDR3 is TGCAGCGTTGAGGGACAGGGAGGAACTGAAGCTTTCTTT.

This chain connects TRBV27 to TRBJ1-4, with TRBD1 identical over 9 bases. Germline CDR1 MNHEY, CDR2 SMNVEV (reference sequence). This CDR3 comprises 18 residues. With 2 bases clipped from V and 5 bases from J, the junction kept 12 bases outside the gene matches. CDR3 in amino acids: CASSLGARDRDQNEKLFF. CDR3 nucleotides: TGTGCCAGCAGTTTAGGGGCACGGGACAGGGATCAAAATGAAAAACTGTTTTTT. Full variable domain (outside the CDR3, taken from reference TRBV27 and TRBJ1-4): EAQVTQNPRYLITVTGKKLTVTCSQNMNHEYMSWYRQDPGLGLRQIYYSMNVEVTDKGDVPEGYKVSRKEKRNFPLILESPSPNQTSLYFCASSLGARDRDQNEKLFFGSGTQLSVL.

This chain links TRBV2 with TRBJ1-5, with D possibly being TRBD1 (6 bases). The CDR3 has 13 amino acids. Germline assignment: CDR1 SNHLY and CDR2 FYNNEI. Trimming cost V 10 bases and J 5 bases, with 15 bases left between them. The DNA of the CDR3 is TGTGCCACCCAGGGAGAGGGGGATCAGCCCCAGCATTTT. It yields the protein CATQGEGDQPQHF.

The chain employs TRBV19 and TRBJ1-2; a weak D match, TRBD1 (6 bases). The CDR3 length is 15 residues. CDR1 is LNHDA, CDR2 SQIVND, per germline (reference sequence). V gave up 4 bases and J gave up 6 bases, with 18 bases separating them. CDR3 loop: CASSTGGAGRDGYTF. As DNA, the CDR3 is TGTGCCAGTAGTACCGGGGGGGCAGGGAGGGATGGCTACACCTTC.

V usage is TRBV28 and J usage is TRBJ1-2; no clear D. Germline CDR1 MDHEN, CDR2 SYDVKM. V was shortened by 4 bases and J by 2 bases, with 2 bases between the two germline ends. This CDR3 has 11 amino acids. The CDR3 region has the DNA TGTGCCAGCAGTTCGAACTATGGCTACACCTTC. Protein product: CASSSNYGYTF.